The T cell receptor (beta chain) described here comes from a study of blood T cell repertoires in COVID-19 (TCRdb year 2020). Regarding the complete study: Samples from collaborators originated in the United States, Italy and Spain and spanned both the acute and convalescent phases of COVID-19. The prospective study material was composed of cDNA or gDNA derived from T cells, B-cell-depleted T cells, or PBMCs. Samples were obtained from the ongoing ImmuneRACE study (first 160 participants) and from 1,254 subjects provided by 6 global collaborators. Where available, HLA class I and class II types were obtained from metadata supplied by the sample provider rather than from assay-based typing. Nearly every sample came with metadata listing a de-identified subject ID, COVID-19 status, age in years and sex. The repertoires were made available in a free public database intended to serve as a resource for research on the immune response to SARS-CoV-2. Deeply sampled blood TCRbeta repertoires from subjects exposed to, actively infected with, or recovered from COVID-19 were included in the dataset. The paper's findings and limits, for the study overall: How much clinical and demographic metadata was included differed by source and by participant, and the metadata was provided uncurated.

Each collaborating institution followed its own protocols to collect whole blood in K2EDTA tubes. Collaborator samples were shipped for TCRbeta analysis as frozen whole blood, isolated PBMCs, or DNA extracted from either sample type. The CDR3 runs 12 amino acids, cysteine and phenylalanine included. The entry retains the CDR3 DNA only, 36 bases that are in frame from base 1. CDR1 SEHNR and CDR2 FQNEAQ were looked up in the germline V gene (reference sequence). V is reduced by 5 bases and J by 4 bases, leaving a spacing of 8 bases between them. The immunoSEQ Assay, a bias-controlled multiplex PCR, was used to amplify TCRbeta CDR3 regions from genomic DNA. Turning to the authors' computational methods: Nucleated cell counts per sample were estimated from amplification of reference gene primers within the assay. To quantify the absolute abundance of each unique TCRbeta CDR3 rearrangement, sequence reads were collapsed and filtered. For each sample, productive Simpson clonality was calculated by taking the square root of Simpson's diversity index across productive rearrangements. TCRdb took over this immuneACCESS table, retaining in-frame rearrangements with V and J assigned. Such tables are incomplete; in checked studies, under half of the missing clones stem from an unresolved V gene, and the remainder is unexplained. V and J calls and clone size are copied from that table; D and trimming were computed from the DNA. This sample is represented by 150,000 or so clones; roughly 83% of them were singletons. Under 3.5% of the sample is held by the ten biggest clonotypes.

As to this clone: The target of this receptor is not known. Base qualities are missing; no much larger clone stands one base away.

The rearranged segments are TRBV7-9 and TRBJ1-1; the D gene is not confidently resolved. Sample: peripheral blood. The source of this sequence is a woman aged 55-69 years with acute or convalescent COVID-19. The DNA sequence is TGTGCCAGCAGCCCTGGGCCCACTGAAGCTTTCTTT. Its translation reads: CASSPGPTEAFF.